The 23 T cell receptor beta chains reported below all come from one sample, sequenced in a study of blood T cell repertoires in COVID-19. Produced via immunoSEQ multiplex PCR; TCRdb's table is partial and in-frame only. The sample has around 390,000 clones, more than 75% seen once. Sequencing input: PBMCs or T cells enriched from blood (not recorded which). The origin of the receptors is a woman aged 45-59 years who had recovered from COVID-19.

The CDR3: CASSRSGQGSGNTIYF. Here the CDR3 DNA reads TGCGCCAGCAGCCGATCGGGACAGGGGTCTGGAAACACCATATATTTT. The rearrangement links TRBV5-1 to TRBJ1-3; 10 bases agree with TRBD1. V shed 4 bases and J 1 base; nucleotides not matched to a gene: 5. Germline V gene sequence: CDR1 SGHRS, CDR2 YFSETQ. This CDR3 region has 16 residues. Combining the CDR3 with reference TRBV5-1 and TRBJ1-3 gives the whole variable domain KAGVTQTPRYLIKTRGQQVTLSCSPISGHRSVSWYQQTPGQGLQFLFEYFSETQRNKGNFPGRFSGRQFSNSRSEMNVSTLELGDSALYLCASSRSGQGSGNTIYFGEGSWLTVV.

The chain is built from TRBV5-1 and TRBJ1-5; 8 positions agree with TRBD1. Per the germline V gene, CDR1 is SGHRS and CDR2 is YFSETQ. V shed 3 bases, J shed 3 bases, and the junction held 5 bases outside the gene matches. The length of the CDR3 is 15 residues. CDR3 in DNA: TGCGCCAGCAGCTGGGGGACAGGCAACAATCAGCCCCAGCATTTT. It codes for CASSWGTGNNQPQHF.

The genes are TRBV18 and TRBJ1-1; 7 nucleotides agree with TRBD1. Germline V gives CDR1 KGHSH, CDR2 LQKENI. V trimming: 3 bases; J trimming: 7 bases; junction bases outside the gene matches: 5. There are 13 residues in the CDR3. In DNA form, the CDR3 reads TGTGCCAGCTCACCCCAGACAGGGAATGAAGCTTTCTTT. It specifies CASSPQTGNEAFF. Full variable domain (remainder filled in from reference TRBV18 and TRBJ1-1): NAGVMQNPRHLVRRRGQEARLRCSPMKGHSHVYWYRQLPEEGLKFMVYLQKENIIDESGMPKERFSAEFPKEGPSILRIQQVVRGDSAAYFCASSPQTGNEAFFGQGTRLTVV.

The V call is TRBV19, the J call TRBJ2-1; the D gene is possibly TRBD2 (6 bases). From germline, CDR1 is LNHDA and CDR2 SQIVND (reference sequence). This CDR3 has 13 residues. The germline V and J ends were trimmed by 6 bases and 7 bases, with 13 bases remaining between them. The CDR3 here is CASRDGGWNEQFF. CDR3 sequence (DNA): TGTGCCAGTAGAGACGGGGGTTGGAATGAGCAGTTCTTC. Supplemented by reference TRBV19 and TRBJ2-1, the full variable domain reads DGGITQSPKYLFRKEGQNVTLSCEQNLNHDAMYWYRQDPGQGLRLIYYSQIVNDFQKGDIAEGYSVSREKKESFPLTVTSAQKNPTAFYLCASRDGGWNEQFFGPGTRLTVL.

V is TRBV19 and J is TRBJ1-3; D ambiguous. Per the germline V gene, CDR1 is LNHDA and CDR2 is SQIVND (reference sequence). Trimming shortened V by 6 bases and J by 1 base, and 7 bases separated the two germline ends. This CDR3 is 13 amino acids long. CDR3 bases: TGTGCCAGTAGCCCAGGTTCTGGAAACACCATATATTTT. Translation gives CASSPGSGNTIYF. Based on the CDR3 plus reference TRBV19 and TRBJ1-3, the full variable domain is DGGITQSPKYLFRKEGQNVTLSCEQNLNHDAMYWYRQDPGQGLRLIYYSQIVNDFQKGDIAEGYSVSREKKESFPLTVTSAQKNPTAFYLCASSPGSGNTIYFGEGSWLTVV.

The rearrangement uses TRBV5-6 and TRBJ1-1, with TRBD1 as a possible D gene (6 bases). Germline-derived CDR1 and CDR2 are SGHDT and YYEEEE. Trimming cost V 3 bases and J 0 bases, with 9 bases left between them. The CDR3 loop spans 14 amino acids. CDR3 nucleotide sequence: TGTGCCAGCAGCTCAGGGACACTGAACACTGAAGCTTTCTTT. This translates into CASSSGTLNTEAFF. Supplemented by reference TRBV5-6 and TRBJ1-1, the full variable domain reads DAGVTQSPTHLIKTRGQQVTLRCSPKSGHDTVSWYQQALGQGPQFIFQYYEEEERQRGNFPDRFSGHQFPNYSSELNVNALLLGDSALYLCASSSGTLNTEAFFGQGTRLTVV.

The V and J genes are TRBV13 and TRBJ1-4, with 8 bases matching TRBD1. Germline assignment: CDR1 PRHDT and CDR2 FYEKMQ (reference sequence). Trimming cost V 0 bases and J 0 bases; bases outside gene matches: 6. The CDR3 length is 18 residues. The CDR3 coding sequence is TGTGCCAGCAGCTTAGGCCGGGACAGGACTCCAACTAATGAAAAACTGTTTTTT. It yields the protein CASSLGRDRTPTNEKLFF. The entire variable domain, with the rest obtained from reference TRBV13 and TRBJ1-4, is as follows: AAGVIQSPRHLIKEKRETATLKCYPIPRHDTVYWYQQGPGQDPQFLISFYEKMQSDKGSIPDRFSAQQFSDYHSELNMSSLELGDSALYFCASSLGRDRTPTNEKLFFGSGTQLSVL.

The rearrangement links TRBV4-2 to TRBJ1-1; no definite D call. V was shortened by 0 bases and J by 7 bases, with 6 bases between the two germline ends. The CDR3 is 12 residues long. From germline, CDR1 is LGHNA and CDR2 YNFKEQ. The CDR3 DNA is TGTGCCAGCAGCCAAGAGGGCAGTGAAGCTTTCTTT. It codes for CASSQEGSEAFF.

This rearrangement joins TRBV9 to TRBJ2-7; weak D call: TRBD1 (5 bases). The CDR3 is 14 amino acids. CDR1 is SGDLS and CDR2 is YYNGEE in the germline V gene. V was clipped by 0 bases and J by 5 bases, with 12 bases between them. The CDR3 DNA reads TGTGCCAGCAGCGTAGCTACAGCAGGGCACGAGCAGTACTTC. Protein sequence: CASSVATAGHEQYF.

This rearrangement joins TRBV20-1 to TRBJ2-7; 7 bases are shared with TRBD1. Germline V gene sequence: CDR1 DFQATT, CDR2 SNEGSKA (reference sequence). The CDR3 runs to 14 residues. Germline trimming cut 3 bases from V and 3 bases from J; bases unmatched to any gene: 8. The CDR3 region is CSASRGQINYEQYF. The CDR3 DNA follows: TGCAGTGCTAGTAGGGGACAGATCAACTACGAGCAGTACTTC.

The gene calls are TRBV4-3 and TRBJ1-3; 9 bases agree with TRBD1. Germline CDR1 and CDR2: LGHNA and YSLEER. The CDR3 runs 16 residues. The trim removed 0 bases at V and 2 bases at J, leaving 2 bases unmatched. CDR3 DNA: TGCGCCAGCAGCCAAGATGGGGACAGGGCTGGAAACACCATATATTTT. Protein product: CASSQDGDRAGNTIYF.

The genes are TRBV2 and TRBJ2-1; TRBD1 matches at 7 bases. The junction had 5 bases not matched to a gene; V was cut back by 8 bases and J by 4 bases. The length of the CDR3 is 13 residues. The germline gives CDR1 SNHLY, CDR2 FYNNEI. The DNA for the CDR3 is TGTGCCAGCCGGGACAGCATTTACAATGAGCAGTTCTTC. Its protein is CASRDSIYNEQFF.

The chain has TRBV2 and TRBJ2-1; maybe TRBD2 (6 bases). Germline V lookup: CDR1 SNHLY, CDR2 FYNNEI. CDR3 length: 13 residues. V lost 8 bases, J lost 6 bases, and 14 bases lay in between. The CDR3 region has the DNA TGTGCCAGCCTGGGGGGAGAGAGCAATGAGCAGTTCTTC. It is translated as CASLGGESNEQFF.

V and J are TRBV10-3 and TRBJ1-1; TRBD1 matches at 8 bases. CDR1 is ENHRY and CDR2 is SYGVKD in the germline V gene. This CDR3 has 14 amino acids. Trimming cost V 11 bases and J 5 bases; bases outside gene matches: 13. Here the CDR3 DNA reads TGTGCCGCCAGAAAGGGACAGGAGGAGACTGAAGCTTTCTTT. This translates into CAARKGQEETEAFF.

The rearrangement links TRBV5-1 to TRBJ1-2, with D hard to call. The V gene lost 0 bases and the J gene lost 5 bases, with 14 bases spanning the gap. This CDR3 has 15 amino acids. Germline V gene data show CDR1 as SGHRS and CDR2 as YFSETQ. The CDR3: CASSLDGELRYGYTF. CDR3 DNA: TGCGCCAGCAGCTTGGACGGGGAACTCCGTTATGGCTACACCTTC.

J is TRBJ1-5 and V is TRBV19, with D perhaps matching TRBD1 (6 bases). CDR1 is LNHDA and CDR2 is SQIVND in the germline V gene (reference sequence). The V gene lost 2 bases and the J gene lost 4 bases, with 15 bases spanning the gap. This CDR3 spans 16 amino acids. In DNA form, the CDR3 reads TGTGCCAGTAGTATATTATCACAGGGCCAAAATCAGCCCCAGCATTTT. Protein sequence: CASSILSQGQNQPQHF. Variable domain in full (rest from reference TRBV19 and TRBJ1-5): DGGITQSPKYLFRKEGQNVTLSCEQNLNHDAMYWYRQDPGQGLRLIYYSQIVNDFQKGDIAEGYSVSREKKESFPLTVTSAQKNPTAFYLCASSILSQGQNQPQHFGDGTRLSIL.

The genes are TRBV29-1 and TRBJ2-7; 10 bases match TRBD1. This CDR3 has 12 amino acids. Losses at the gene ends were 6 bases for V and 2 bases for J; bases not matched to a gene: 1. Germline CDR1 and CDR2: SQVTM and ANQGSEA. CDR3 amino acids: CSVDRGPYEQYF. CDR3 nucleotides: TGCAGCGTCGACAGGGGGCCCTACGAGCAGTACTTC.

A single count supports this clone. The chain carries TRBV30 and TRBJ1-4, with TRBD1 as a possible D gene (5 bases). V lost 3 bases and J lost 0, with 11 bases in between. The CDR3 loop spans 15 amino acids. The V gene's germline CDR1 is GTSNPN and CDR2 SVGIG (reference sequence). The CDR3 region has the DNA TGTGCCTGGAGCGTTTCCAGGGCAACTAATGAAAAACTGTTTTTT. Translating it yields CAWSVSRATNEKLFF.

The V call is TRBV28, the J call TRBJ1-6; 8 positions match TRBD1. The V and J ends lost 5 bases and 8 bases, in that order; junction bases with no gene match: 8. CDR3 size: 15 residues. CDR1 and CDR2 from the germline V gene are MDHEN and SYDVKM. CDR3 sequence: CASSHNRGNHSPLHF. CDR3 sequence (DNA): TGTGCCAGCAGTCATAACAGGGGGAATCATTCACCCCTCCACTTT.

The gene calls are TRBV5-4 and TRBJ1-4; TRBD1 might be the D (5 bases). This CDR3 is 13 amino acids long. Germline V gene lookup returns CDR1 SGHNT and CDR2 YYREEE (reference sequence). The ends were cut back, 9 bases at V and 0 bases at J, with 9 bases in the middle. This chain's CDR3 is CATKTATNEKLFF. The DNA for the CDR3 is TGTGCCACCAAGACAGCAACTAATGAAAAACTGTTTTTT.

This clone came up once. The J gene is TRBJ2-5, the V gene TRBV3-1 (or the pseudogene TRBV3-2); D uncertain. Deletions cut 4 bases from V and 2 bases from J, with 5 bases between. The CDR3 length is 12 residues. The V gene's germline CDR1 is LGHDT and CDR2 YNNKEL (reference sequence). The DNA of the CDR3 is TGTGCCAGCAGCCGGCTGCAAGAGACCCAGTACTTC. Its protein product is CASSRLQETQYF.

This chain links TRBV6-2 or TRBV6-3 with TRBJ1-6, with D possibly being TRBD1 (6 bases). Germline loops: CDR1 MNHEY, CDR2 SVGEGT. Trimming pared 6 bases from V and 8 bases from J, leaving 11 bases between. The CDR3 length is 13 residues. CDR3 coding DNA: TGTGCCAGCAGCTCACAGGGTCATTCACCCCTCCACTTT. This encodes CASSSQGHSPLHF.

The rearrangement joins TRBV2 to TRBJ1-1; D uncertain. The V gene lost 0 bases and the J gene lost 3 bases, with 8 bases spanning the gap. This CDR3 region has 14 residues. Germline-derived CDR1 and CDR2 are SNHLY and FYNNEI. CDR3 in DNA: TGTGCCAGCAGTGAAGCGCCCCAGTACACTGAAGCTTTCTTT. Translating it yields CASSEAPQYTEAFF. The full variable domain, rest sourced from reference TRBV2 and TRBJ1-1, is EPEVTQTPSHQVTQMGQEVILRCVPISNHLYFYWYRQILGQKVEFLVSFYNNEISEKSEIFDDQFSVERPDGSNFTLKIRSTKLEDSAMYFCASSEAPQYTEAFFGQGTRLTVV.